This T cell receptor beta chain is drawn from a study of identical twins. Remarks on this clonotype: The antigen is undetermined.

Trimming stripped 0 bases from V and 6 bases from J, with 7 bases between. CDR3 length: 14 amino acids. Germline V lookup: CDR1 KGHDR, CDR2 SFDVKD. TCRdb analysed the 5' RACE reads with MiXCR anew, one entry per CDR3 protein. The repertoire holds 510,000 or so distinct CDR3 sequences, with over 12% as singletons. Whole-study findings and limits: Less excess twin sharing appeared in beta out-of-frame sequences. Possibly, invariant MAIT and iNKT cells partly confounded zero-insertion analyses. Conclusions relied on cross-sectional statistical analysis, not following the same donors.

The same sample was also studied in work on yellow fever vaccine responses in identical twins. As reported in that work: Twins reportedly had a vaccine T cell response that seemed partly convergent, partly personalized.

The sample consisted of CD4+ T cells sorted from blood. The rearrangement links TRBV24-1 to TRBJ2-2; possible D gene TRBD1, 6 bases. The clonotype comes from a woman between 18 and 29 years old in good health. CDR3 protein: CATSDLQGSGELFF. In DNA form, the CDR3 reads TGTGCCACCAGTGATTTGCAGGGGTCCGGGGAGCTGTTTTTT.